One and the same sample provided the 18 T cell receptor beta chains below, sequenced in a study of shared clonotypes between healthy human individuals. Repertoires were generated with immunoSEQ multiplex PCR, while TCRdb's copy carries only in-frame clones and drops some. This sample has 800,000 to 950,000 clones, with 90% to 98% found just once. CD45RO negativity and positive selection for CCR7 defined naive CD8 cells, a population that excluded terminally differentiated effector memory CD45RA+ cells. Sequenced sample: naive CD8+ T cells sorted from blood. These receptors were collected from a man aged 25 to 40 in good health.

The V call is TRBV7-9, the J call TRBJ2-1, with 8 bases identical to TRBD2. The CDR3 contains 16 residues. Germline V CDR1 and CDR2: SEHNR, FQNEAQ (reference sequence). J gave up 2 bases and V 1 base, and 4 bases lay outside the gene matches. In DNA, the CDR3 is TGTGCCAGCAGCTTAGGGGGACTAGGCCCCTACAATGAGCAGTTCTTC. Translating gives CASSLGGLGPYNEQFF.

V and J are TRBV2 and TRBJ2-7, with a weak D call TRBD2 (5 bases). The V end lost 6 bases, the J end lost 0 bases, and 9 bases lay between the germline ends. Germline V CDR1 and CDR2: SNHLY, FYNNEI. The CDR3 has 13 amino acids. The CDR3 DNA sequence: TGTGCCAGCAGGGACTCGCGCTCCTACGAGCAGTACTTC. Protein product: CASRDSRSYEQYF.

The V gene is TRBV19, the J gene TRBJ2-3; D call uncertain. CDR1 LNHDA and CDR2 SQIVND come from the germline V gene (reference sequence). The CDR3 spans 15 residues. Trimming shortened V by 4 bases and J by 5 bases, and 16 bases separated the two germline ends. The CDR3 sequence is CASSTAHGIGDTQYF. In nucleotides, the CDR3 is TGTGCCAGTAGTACTGCTCATGGAATCGGAGATACGCAGTATTTT.

The J gene is TRBJ1-1, the V gene TRBV9, with D possibly matching TRBD1 (6 bases). Per the germline V gene, CDR1 is SGDLS and CDR2 is YYNGEE. Trimming stripped 3 bases from V and 8 bases from J, with 11 bases between. This CDR3 is built from 12 residues. The CDR3 coding sequence is TGTGCCAGCAGCGCTGTGGACAGAGAAGCTTTCTTT. Translation gives CASSAVDREAFF. The full variable domain, rest sourced from reference TRBV9 and TRBJ1-1, is DSGVTQTPKHLITATGQRVTLRCSPRSGDLSVYWYQQSLDQGLQFLIQYYNGEERAKGNILERFSAQQFPDLHSELNLSSLELGDSALYFCASSAVDREAFFGQGTRLTVV.

V is TRBV6-5 and J is TRBJ1-1; unclear D gene. The CDR3 spans 12 residues. Trimming shortened V by 8 bases and J by 0 bases, and 7 bases separated the two germline ends. CDR1 and CDR2 from the germline V gene are MNHEY and SVGAGI. CDR3 nucleotides: TGTGCCAGCTGGAGGTTGAACACTGAAGCTTTCTTT. It specifies CASWRLNTEAFF.

The chain links TRBV7-2 to TRBJ2-1; D possibly corresponds to TRBD2 (6 bases). CDR1 and CDR2 from the germline V gene are SGHTA and FQGNSA. The V and J ends lost 4 bases and 3 bases respectively, with 16 bases between them. There are 16 residues in the CDR3. The CDR3 is CASSSVGLANYNEQFF. CDR3 nucleotide sequence: TGTGCCAGCAGCTCAGTGGGTCTAGCGAACTACAATGAGCAGTTCTTC.

The chain joins TRBV7-2 to TRBJ2-4, with unresolved D. The V end lost 2 bases, the J end lost 5 bases, and 7 bases lay between the germline ends. This CDR3 spans 13 amino acids. Germline V gives CDR1 SGHTA, CDR2 FQGNSA. The CDR3 sequence is CASSLSSENIQYF. CDR3 bases: TGTGCCAGCAGCTTATCAAGCGAAAACATTCAGTACTTC.

The V gene is TRBV11-2, the J gene TRBJ1-5; D is undetermined. Germline V gives CDR1 SGHAT, CDR2 FQNNGV. This CDR3 comprises 12 residues. Trimming left V 0 bases short and J 9 bases short, with 6 bases between. The DNA of the CDR3 is TGTGCCAGCAGCTTAGAGCCCGGGCCCCAGCATTTT. Amino acid sequence: CASSLEPGPQHF.

The V call is TRBV7-2, the J call TRBJ2-7, with 8 bases aligning to TRBD2. V lost 5 bases to trimming and J lost 1 base; unmatched junction nucleotides: 4. CDR3 length: 14 amino acids. CDR1 SGHTA and CDR2 FQGNSA come from the germline V gene. CDR3 nucleotide sequence: TGTGCCAGCAGCCTTAGCGGGAATTCCTACGAGCAGTACTTC. This translates into CASSLSGNSYEQYF.

This chain uses TRBV10-3 with TRBJ2-3, with 11 bases matching TRBD2. Germline V gives CDR1 ENHRY, CDR2 SYGVKD. CDR3 length equals 17 residues. The junction had 8 bases not matched to a gene; V was cut back by 0 bases and J by 6 bases. The CDR3 here is CAISESSVLAGGDTQYF. CDR3 DNA: TGTGCCATCAGTGAGTCGAGTGTTCTAGCGGGAGGTGATACGCAGTATTTT.

This clone was recorded only once. The chain combines TRBV7-9 with TRBJ2-1; possible D gene TRBD1, 5 bases. This CDR3 comprises 13 residues. Germline CDR1 reads SEHNR; CDR2 reads FQNEAQ (reference sequence). V was shortened by 3 bases and J by 6 bases, with 9 bases between the two germline ends. The CDR3 loop is CASSLVRANEQFF. The CDR3 bases are TGTGCCAGCAGCTTGGTCAGGGCCAATGAGCAGTTCTTC.

This chain joins TRBV15 and TRBJ2-5; TRBD2 aligns across 7 bases. The trim removed 3 bases at V and 2 bases at J, leaving 6 bases unmatched. The CDR3 spans 15 residues. Per the germline V gene, CDR1 is LNHNV and CDR2 is YYDKDF (reference sequence). For the CDR3, the DNA is TGTGCCACCAGCAGTTTTAGGACTAGTCAAGAGACCCAGTACTTC. Amino acids: CATSSFRTSQETQYF.

The chain employs TRBV7-9 and TRBJ2-7, with 10 bases lining up with TRBD1. CDR1 is SEHNR, CDR2 FQNEAQ, per germline (reference sequence). This CDR3 region has 13 residues. Trimming removed 3 bases from V and 7 bases from J; junction bases left unmatched: 3. The CDR3 region has the DNA TGTGCCAGCAGCTTGGGGACAGGGGATGAGCAGTACTTC. Its protein product is CASSLGTGDEQYF. The full variable domain, in which reference TRBV7-9 and TRBJ2-7 provide the parts outside the CDR3, is DTGVSQNPRHKITKRGQNVTFRCDPISEHNRLYWYRQTLGQGPEFLTYFQNEAQLEKSRLLSDRFSAERPKGSFSTLEIQRTEQGDSAMYLCASSLGTGDEQYFGPGTRLTVT.

V is TRBV29-1 and J is TRBJ2-7, with TRBD2 matching 11 bases. Germline V gene lookup returns CDR1 SQVTM and CDR2 ANQGSEA. This CDR3 has 13 amino acids. The J segment lost 0 bases and the V segment lost 6 bases, leaving 1 base of the junction unmatched. CDR3 region: CSVTSGNSYEQYF. The CDR3 bases are TGCAGCGTGACTAGCGGGAACTCCTACGAGCAGTACTTC.

About this clone itself: The identical CDR3 is also encoded by other nucleotide sequences in the sample. The chain combines TRBV29-1 with TRBJ2-7; a weak D match, TRBD2 (6 bases). The CDR3 is made up of 13 amino acids. The germline V gene has CDR1 SQVTM and CDR2 ANQGSEA. The V end was cut by 7 bases, the J end by 1 base, with 14 bases between. CDR3 region: CSAEGGDSYEQYF. The DNA of the CDR3 is TGCAGCGCGGAGGGTGGGGATTCCTACGAGCAGTACTTC.

V gene TRBV5-6 combines with J gene TRBJ2-7; a possible D gene is TRBD1 (6 bases). V shed 2 bases and J shed 0 bases, with 12 bases lying between them. This CDR3 spans 15 amino acids. CDR1 is SGHDT and CDR2 is YYEEEE in the germline V gene. Here the CDR3 reads CASSLLDRSSYEQYF. DNA for the CDR3: TGTGCCAGCAGCTTACTAGACAGGAGCTCCTACGAGCAGTACTTC.

The V call is TRBV2, the J call TRBJ1-2; D is undetermined. Germline V CDR1 and CDR2: SNHLY, FYNNEI. The CDR3 is 13 residues long. Trimming removed 8 bases at V and 5 bases at J, with 15 bases between. CDR3: CASGPGQLYGYTF. The CDR3 DNA sequence: TGTGCCAGCGGGCCAGGTCAACTTTATGGCTACACCTTC.

This clone was seen only once. The chain's CDR3 is CASSKEWSSGSYEQYF. Written as DNA, the CDR3 is TGTGCCAGCAGCAAAGAATGGTCTAGCGGGAGCTACGAGCAGTACTTC. The chain carries TRBV21-1 and TRBJ2-7; TRBD2 is the table's D call and was not checked against the DNA. TRBV21-1 represents a pseudogene. The CDR3 totals 16 residues.